This paragraph covers one T cell receptor beta chain sequence. Its antigen is not identified. At the DNA level, this CDR3 is encoded by other sequences in the same sample as well. Germline values: CDR1 MDHEN, CDR2 SYDVKM. The CDR3 length is 14 residues. V was shortened by 6 bases and J by 0 bases, with 12 bases between the two germline ends. Measured with immunoSEQ multiplex PCR; TCRdb has only the in-frame clones, and not every one. The sample has roughly 2,000,000 clones, about 95% seen once; the top ten hold 0.95% to 1.5%. This entry belongs to a study of shared clonotypes between healthy human individuals. General study results and limits: Shared clonotypes: about 4.6% naive CD4, around 3.7% naive CD8, over 2% memory CD4, over 0.3% memory CD8.

The naive CD8 population came from CD45RO-negative cells selected for CCR7, without terminally differentiated effector memory CD45RA+ cells. V usage is TRBV28 and J usage is TRBJ2-7; maybe TRBD1 (5 bases). Sequences were obtained from naive CD8+ T cells sorted from blood. This receptor was obtained from a man younger than 35 in good health. CDR3 loop: CASSLVGDSYEQYF. The CDR3 DNA reads as TGTGCCAGCAGCTTGGTAGGGGACTCCTACGAGCAGTACTTC.